A single sample gave rise to the 26 T cell receptor beta chains below, sequenced in a study of blood T cell repertoires in COVID-19. Sequencing used immunoSEQ multiplex PCR; TCRdb keeps in-frame clones, though not all of them. Of roughly 230,000 clones listed, roughly 87% were seen once; the top ten hold around 0.7%. Material: peripheral blood. Receptors originate from a human donor in a cohort sampled during active COVID-19.

The rearrangement uses TRBV28 and TRBJ2-7, with 7 bases that match TRBD2. CDR1 MDHEN and CDR2 SYDVKM come from the germline V gene. This CDR3 comprises 14 residues. J gave up 4 bases and V 9 bases, and 12 bases lay outside the gene matches. DNA of the CDR3: TGTGCCAGTCGAGGGGCGGGAGCAGGGTACGAGCAGTACTTC. It specifies CASRGAGAGYEQYF.

The chain has TRBV5-4 and TRBJ1-2; D may be TRBD1 (5 bases). The germline V gene has CDR1 SGHNT and CDR2 YYREEE (reference sequence). The ends were cut back, 4 bases at V and 1 base at J, with 11 bases in the middle. CDR3 size: 14 residues. CDR3 in DNA: TGTGCCAGCAGCCTGGACACATTTAACTATGGCTACACCTTC. This sequence encodes CASSLDTFNYGYTF. Full variable domain (missing parts from reference TRBV5-4 and TRBJ1-2): ETGVTQSPTHLIKTRGQQVTLRCSSQSGHNTVSWYQQALGQGPQFIFQYYREEENGRGNFPPRFSGLQFPNYSSELNVNALELDDSALYLCASSLDTFNYGYTFGSGTRLTVV.

The V gene is TRBV25-1, the J gene TRBJ2-2; possible D gene TRBD2, 6 bases. CDR1 is MGHDK and CDR2 is SYGVNS in the germline V gene. V was clipped by 2 bases and J by 6 bases, with 16 bases between them. The CDR3 runs to 16 residues. The CDR3 loop reads CASSEKWQGGAGELFF. The DNA for the CDR3 is TGTGCCAGCAGTGAAAAGTGGCAGGGAGGTGCCGGGGAGCTGTTTTTT.

The J gene is TRBJ2-5, the V gene TRBV19; 10 bases fit TRBD1. The CDR3 runs 16 residues. The germline gives CDR1 LNHDA, CDR2 SQIVND (reference sequence). After removal of 4 bases from V and 5 bases from J, the junction contained 10 bases not matched to a gene. The CDR3 loop reads CASSTLPGQGVETQYF. CDR3 sequence (DNA): TGTGCCAGTAGTACCCTACCCGGACAGGGGGTGGAGACCCAGTACTTC. Filled out from reference TRBV19 and TRBJ2-5, the complete variable domain reads DGGITQSPKYLFRKEGQNVTLSCEQNLNHDAMYWYRQDPGQGLRLIYYSQIVNDFQKGDIAEGYSVSREKKESFPLTVTSAQKNPTAFYLCASSTLPGQGVETQYFGPGTRLLVL.

J is TRBJ1-4 and V is TRBV27; D call uncertain. Germline CDR1 MNHEY, CDR2 SMNVEV (reference sequence). V was cut by 6 bases and J by 1 base, with 21 bases left in between. The CDR3 contains 18 residues. CDR3 residues: CASSHGRFETLTNEKLFF. The CDR3, as DNA: TGTGCCAGCAGCCATGGGAGGTTCGAGACTTTAACTAATGAAAAACTGTTTTTT. The full variable domain, completed using reference TRBV27 and TRBJ1-4, is EAQVTQNPRYLITVTGKKLTVTCSQNMNHEYMSWYRQDPGLGLRQIYYSMNVEVTDKGDVPEGYKVSRKEKRNFPLILESPSPNQTSLYFCASSHGRFETLTNEKLFFGSGTQLSVL.

Many counts were recorded for this clone. V and J are TRBV6-5 and TRBJ2-7, with TRBD1 matching over 8 bases. This CDR3 is built from 14 residues. The V and J ends lost 6 bases and 3 bases, in that order; junction bases with no gene match: 7. Germline CDR1 is MNHEY and CDR2 is SVGAGI. CDR3 region: CASSIGQGNYEQYF. CDR3 DNA sequence: TGTGCCAGCAGCATCGGACAGGGAAACTACGAGCAGTACTTC.

The chain has TRBV7-2 and TRBJ1-1; D ambiguous. Per the germline V gene, CDR1 is SGHTA and CDR2 is FQGNSA. The CDR3 covers 13 residues. V was shortened by 5 bases and J by 6 bases, with 13 bases between the two germline ends. The CDR3 protein is CASSLGRGSEAFF. The CDR3 bases are TGTGCCAGCAGCCTAGGGAGAGGGTCTGAAGCTTTCTTT.

This sequence joins TRBV4-3 and TRBJ2-5; TRBD1 is a possible D gene (7 bases). Trimming left V 4 bases short and J 4 bases short, with 19 bases between. The germline V gene encodes CDR1 LGHNA and CDR2 YSLEER. The CDR3 has 16 residues. The CDR3 protein is CASSLTQEGAGETQYF. The DNA of the CDR3 is TGCGCCAGCAGCCTAACACAGGAGGGGGCAGGAGAGACCCAGTACTTC.

The chain links TRBV28 to TRBJ2-4; TRBD2 matches at 9 bases. CDR3 length equals 16 residues. The trim removed 6 bases at V and 3 bases at J, leaving 9 bases unmatched. From germline, CDR1 is MDHEN and CDR2 SYDVKM. The CDR3 protein is CASSLPRGGDKNIQYF. The CDR3 DNA reads as TGTGCCAGCAGCCTCCCCCGCGGGGGGGACAAAAACATTCAGTACTTC. The variable domain in full, completed from reference TRBV28 and TRBJ2-4, reads DVKVTQSSRYLVKRTGEKVFLECVQDMDHENMFWYRQDPGLGLRLIYFSYDVKMKEKGDIPEGYSVSREKKERFSLILESASTNQTSMYLCASSLPRGGDKNIQYFGAGTRLSVL.

This chain connects TRBV19 to TRBJ1-1; 9 positions match TRBD1. V lost 9 bases to trimming and J lost 4 bases; unmatched junction nucleotides: 9. This CDR3 comprises 14 residues. Germline V gene sequence: CDR1 LNHDA, CDR2 SQIVND (reference sequence). The CDR3 is CASAWDREVTEAFF. CDR3 nucleotides: TGTGCCAGCGCCTGGGACAGGGAGGTCACTGAAGCTTTCTTT. Full variable domain (outside the CDR3, taken from reference TRBV19 and TRBJ1-1): DGGITQSPKYLFRKEGQNVTLSCEQNLNHDAMYWYRQDPGQGLRLIYYSQIVNDFQKGDIAEGYSVSREKKESFPLTVTSAQKNPTAFYLCASAWDREVTEAFFGQGTRLTVV.

The rearrangement uses TRBV28 and TRBJ2-1; TRBD1 matches at 8 bases. The CDR3 sequence is 15 residues long. After removal of 9 bases from V and 4 bases from J, the junction contained 11 bases not matched to a gene. Per the germline V gene, CDR1 is MDHEN and CDR2 is SYDVKM. The CDR3 region has the DNA TGTGCCAGTACTACCCCAGGGGGCCGTTACAATGAGCAGTTCTTC. Translated: CASTTPGGRYNEQFF.

The CDR3: CASTPEGSGKPPGNEQFF. The CDR3 DNA reads TGTGCCAGCACCCCAGAAGGTAGCGGGAAGCCTCCGGGCAATGAGCAGTTCTTC. The rearrangement joins TRBV21-1 to TRBJ2-1; the table assigns TRBD2, which was not confirmed against the DNA. TRBV21-1 constitutes a pseudogene. This CDR3 region has 18 residues.

The chain joins TRBV6-2 or TRBV6-3 to TRBJ2-7; 9 bases map to TRBD1. The germline V gene has CDR1 MNHEY and CDR2 SVGEGT. The CDR3 runs 14 residues. V was clipped by 6 bases and J by 6 bases; unmatched bases: 9. This chain's CDR3 is CASSWDREVVEQYF. The CDR3 DNA follows: TGTGCCAGCAGCTGGGACAGGGAGGTGGTCGAGCAGTACTTC.

The rearrangement joins TRBV5-1 to TRBJ1-1, with D hard to call. Trimming cost V 4 bases and J 4 bases, with 17 bases left between them. The CDR3 spans 15 residues. The germline gives CDR1 SGHRS, CDR2 YFSETQ. The CDR3 DNA sequence: TGCGCCAGCAGCCTAGACCTTAGGGAGGGCACTGAAGCTTTCTTT. Translated: CASSLDLREGTEAFF.

The chain uses TRBV7-8 and TRBJ1-5; D not resolved. The V and J ends lost 1 base and 0 bases respectively, with 10 bases between them. This CDR3 has 16 residues. From germline, CDR1 is SGHVS and CDR2 FQNEAQ. CDR3 in amino acids: CASSLVREYSNQPQHF. Written as DNA, the CDR3 is TGTGCCAGCAGCTTAGTCCGGGAGTATAGCAATCAGCCCCAGCATTTT.

This clone occurred a few times. This chain links TRBV3-1 (or the pseudogene TRBV3-2) with TRBJ2-7, with 7 bases lining up with TRBD1. There are 15 residues in the CDR3. Germline V gives CDR1 LGHDT, CDR2 YNNKEL (reference sequence). Trimming removed 0 bases from V and 2 bases from J; junction bases left unmatched: 4. The DNA for the CDR3 is TGTGCCAGCAGCCAAGACTTGGGACAGCCCTACGAGCAGTACTTC. It codes for CASSQDLGQPYEQYF.

The chain recombines TRBV27 with TRBJ2-7; possible D gene TRBD1, 5 bases. This CDR3 region has 15 residues. V gave up 5 bases and J gave up 5 bases, with 19 bases separating them. Germline values: CDR1 MNHEY, CDR2 SMNVEV (reference sequence). The CDR3 DNA is TGTGCCAGCAGTGTAACTCGGACACCTTCGGACGAGCAGTACTTC. It encodes CASSVTRTPSDEQYF.

This chain connects TRBV24-1 to TRBJ2-2; 9 positions match TRBD2. CDR1 is KGHDR, CDR2 SFDVKD, per germline. J lost 6 bases, V lost 5 bases, and 12 bases had no gene match. This CDR3 contains 17 residues. The CDR3 here is CATSGPGASGIPGELFF. For the CDR3, the DNA is TGTGCCACCAGTGGGCCGGGGGCTAGCGGGATCCCCGGGGAGCTGTTTTTT.

This chain links TRBV5-1 with TRBJ2-2; 7 bases are shared with TRBD1. The CDR3 is 14 amino acids. CDR1 and CDR2 (germline): SGHRS, YFSETQ. Losses at the gene ends were 4 bases for V and 4 bases for J; bases not matched to a gene: 4. The chain's CDR3 is CASSQGQPTGELFF. The DNA for the CDR3 is TGCGCCAGCAGCCAGGGACAGCCCACCGGGGAGCTGTTTTTT.

V and J are TRBV5-8 and TRBJ2-7; TRBD1 agrees at 7 bases. The length of the CDR3 is 14 residues. Germline CDR1 reads SGHTS; CDR2 reads YDEGEE. V gave up 2 bases and J gave up 3 bases; unmatched junction bases: 5. CDR3 region: CASSFRDRDYEQYF. The CDR3 DNA is TGTGCCAGCAGCTTCCGGGACAGAGACTACGAGCAGTACTTC.

This chain links TRBV15 with TRBJ1-3, with D unresolved. This CDR3 contains 13 residues. The germline V gene encodes CDR1 LNHNV and CDR2 YYDKDF (reference sequence). The V end was cut by 6 bases, the J end by 0 bases, with 6 bases between. In DNA, the CDR3 is TGTGCCACCAGGTGGAGCTCTGGAAACACCATATATTTT. Its protein is CATRWSSGNTIYF.

The rearrangement links TRBV11-2 to TRBJ2-7, with D hard to call. The V gene lost 5 bases and the J gene lost 6 bases, with 11 bases spanning the gap. There are 12 residues in the CDR3. Germline V gene sequence: CDR1 SGHAT, CDR2 FQNNGV. CDR3 DNA sequence: TGTGCCAGCAGCCTCGACTCGCCCGAGCAGTACTTC. Its translation is CASSLDSPEQYF. The full variable domain, with the rest looked up from reference TRBV11-2 and TRBJ2-7, is EAGVAQSPRYKIIEKRQSVAFWCNPISGHATLYWYQQILGQGPKLLIQFQNNGVVDDSQLPKDRFSAERLKGVDSTLKIQPAKLEDSAVYLCASSLDSPEQYFGPGTRLTVT.

The genes are TRBV9 and TRBJ2-1; 12 bases are a match to TRBD2. The V segment lost 4 bases and the J segment 4 bases; nucleotides outside the gene matches: 6. The CDR3 covers 16 residues. Germline V gene lookup returns CDR1 SGDLS and CDR2 YYNGEE. Written as DNA, the CDR3 is TGTGCCAGCAGCACGACTAGCGGGAGCCTTTACAATGAGCAGTTCTTC. Protein product: CASSTTSGSLYNEQFF.

CDR3 loop: CASSPNSVYEQYF. The CDR3 DNA is TGTGCCAGCAGCCCCAATAGTGTCTACGAGCAGTACTTC. This chain joins TRBV9 and TRBJ2-7; D remains ambiguous. Germline values: CDR1 SGDLS, CDR2 YYNGEE. Trimming took 4 bases from V and 3 from J, leaving 11 bases between them. The CDR3 has 13 residues.

The chain has TRBV7-3 and TRBJ1-6; D may be TRBD1 (6 bases). Germline V gene sequence: CDR1 SGHTA, CDR2 FQGTGA. Trimming removed 5 bases at V and 8 bases at J, with 13 bases between. This CDR3 has 14 residues. The CDR3: CASSERQGHSPLHF. As DNA, the CDR3 is TGTGCCAGCAGCGAGAGGCAGGGGCATTCACCCCTCCACTTT.

DNA of the CDR3: TGTGCCAGCAGTTACTCGATAGCCAGGGAGGGAAAACTGTTTTTT. It yields the protein CASSYSIAREGKLFF. The genes are TRBV6-6 and TRBJ1-4; weak D call: TRBD1 (5 bases). The germline V gene has CDR1 MNHNY and CDR2 SVGAGI (reference sequence). V was shortened by 0 bases and J by 10 bases, with 15 bases between the two germline ends. The CDR3 has 15 amino acids.